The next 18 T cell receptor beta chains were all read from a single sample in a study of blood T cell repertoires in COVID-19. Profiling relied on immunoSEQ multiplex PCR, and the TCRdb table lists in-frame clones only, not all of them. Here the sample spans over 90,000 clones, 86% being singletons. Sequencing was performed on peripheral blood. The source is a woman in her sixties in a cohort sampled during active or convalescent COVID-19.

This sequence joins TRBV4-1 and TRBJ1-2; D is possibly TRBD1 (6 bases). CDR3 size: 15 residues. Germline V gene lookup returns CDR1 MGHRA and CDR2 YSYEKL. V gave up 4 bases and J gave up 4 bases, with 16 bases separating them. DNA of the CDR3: TGCGCCAGCAGCCCAGCCAGGGGAAGAATCTATGGCTACACCTTC. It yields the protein CASSPARGRIYGYTF.

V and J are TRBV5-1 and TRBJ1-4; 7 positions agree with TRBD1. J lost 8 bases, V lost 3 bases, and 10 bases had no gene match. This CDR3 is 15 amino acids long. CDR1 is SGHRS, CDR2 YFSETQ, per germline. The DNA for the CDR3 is TGCGCCAGCAGCTCGTCAACAGGGGACGGGGAAAAACTGTTTTTT. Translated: CASSSSTGDGEKLFF. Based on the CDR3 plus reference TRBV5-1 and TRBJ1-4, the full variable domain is KAGVTQTPRYLIKTRGQQVTLSCSPISGHRSVSWYQQTPGQGLQFLFEYFSETQRNKGNFPGRFSGRQFSNSRSEMNVSTLELGDSALYLCASSSSTGDGEKLFFGSGTQLSVL.

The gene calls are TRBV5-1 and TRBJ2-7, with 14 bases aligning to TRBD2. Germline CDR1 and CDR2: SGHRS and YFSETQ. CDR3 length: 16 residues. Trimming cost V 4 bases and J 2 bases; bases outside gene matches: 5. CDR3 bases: TGCGCCAGCAGCGCGGGACTAGCGGGGGCCGCCTACGAGCAGTACTTC. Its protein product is CASSAGLAGAAYEQYF.

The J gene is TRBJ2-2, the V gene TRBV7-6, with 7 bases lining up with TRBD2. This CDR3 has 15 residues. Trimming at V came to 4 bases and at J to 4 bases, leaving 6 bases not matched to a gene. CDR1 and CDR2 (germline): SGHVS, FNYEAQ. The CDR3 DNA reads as TGTGCCAGCAGCTCCGTAGCGGGTCCCACCGGGGAGCTGTTTTTT. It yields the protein CASSSVAGPTGELFF.

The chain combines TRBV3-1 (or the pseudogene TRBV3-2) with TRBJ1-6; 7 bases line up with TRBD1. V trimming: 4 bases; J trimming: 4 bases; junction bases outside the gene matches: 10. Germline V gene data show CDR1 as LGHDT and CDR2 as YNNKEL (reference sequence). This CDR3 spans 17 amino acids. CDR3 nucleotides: TGTGCCAGCAGCCTACAACTCTCGGGACAGTATAATTCACCCCTCCACTTT. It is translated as CASSLQLSGQYNSPLHF.

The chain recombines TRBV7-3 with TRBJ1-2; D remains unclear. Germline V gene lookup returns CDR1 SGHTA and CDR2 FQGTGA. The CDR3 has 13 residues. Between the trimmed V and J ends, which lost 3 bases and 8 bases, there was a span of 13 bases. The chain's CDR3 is CASSLEGFRGYTF. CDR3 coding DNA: TGTGCCAGCAGCTTGGAGGGATTTCGGGGCTACACCTTC.

In DNA, the CDR3 is TGTGCCAGCTCACTCCAGGGCCCTTCGTACCAAGAGACCCAGTACTTC. Protein: CASSLQGPSYQETQYF. The V and J genes are TRBV18 and TRBJ2-5; D perhaps matches TRBD1 (5 bases). V was trimmed by 4 bases and J by 0 bases, leaving 15 bases between them. CDR1 is KGHSH and CDR2 is LQKENI in the germline V gene. The CDR3 is 16 residues long.

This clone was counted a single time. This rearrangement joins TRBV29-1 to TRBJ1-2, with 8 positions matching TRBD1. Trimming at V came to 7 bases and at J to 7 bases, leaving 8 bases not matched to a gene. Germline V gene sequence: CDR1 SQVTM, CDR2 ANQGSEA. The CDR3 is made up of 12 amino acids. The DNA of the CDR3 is TGCAGCGGCGGACAGGGTGTTGGTGGCTACACCTTC. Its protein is CSGGQGVGGYTF.

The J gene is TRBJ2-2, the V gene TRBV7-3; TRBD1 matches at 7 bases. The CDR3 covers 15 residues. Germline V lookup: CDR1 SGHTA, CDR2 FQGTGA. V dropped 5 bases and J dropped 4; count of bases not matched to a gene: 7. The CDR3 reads CASSPSSGGTGELFF. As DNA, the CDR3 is TGTGCCAGCAGCCCAAGCTCAGGGGGCACCGGGGAGCTGTTTTTT.

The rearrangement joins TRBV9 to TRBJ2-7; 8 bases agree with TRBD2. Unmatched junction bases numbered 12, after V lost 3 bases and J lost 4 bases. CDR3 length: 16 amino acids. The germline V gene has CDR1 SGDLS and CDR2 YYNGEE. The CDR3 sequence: CASSEGLAGRLYEQYF. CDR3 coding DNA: TGTGCCAGCAGCGAGGGGCTAGCGGGTCGACTGTACGAGCAGTACTTC. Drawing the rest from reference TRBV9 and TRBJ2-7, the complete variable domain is DSGVTQTPKHLITATGQRVTLRCSPRSGDLSVYWYQQSLDQGLQFLIQYYNGEERAKGNILERFSAQQFPDLHSELNLSSLELGDSALYFCASSEGLAGRLYEQYFGPGTRLTVT.

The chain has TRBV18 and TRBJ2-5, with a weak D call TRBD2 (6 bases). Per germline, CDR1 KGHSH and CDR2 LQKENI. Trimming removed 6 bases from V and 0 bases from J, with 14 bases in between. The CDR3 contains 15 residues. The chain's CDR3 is CASSPPGDYQETQYF. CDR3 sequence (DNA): TGTGCCAGCTCCCCCCCCGGGGACTACCAAGAGACCCAGTACTTC. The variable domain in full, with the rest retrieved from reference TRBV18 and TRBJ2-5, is NAGVMQNPRHLVRRRGQEARLRCSPMKGHSHVYWYRQLPEEGLKFMVYLQKENIIDESGMPKERFSAEFPKEGPSILRIQQVVRGDSAAYFCASSPPGDYQETQYFGPGTRLLVL.

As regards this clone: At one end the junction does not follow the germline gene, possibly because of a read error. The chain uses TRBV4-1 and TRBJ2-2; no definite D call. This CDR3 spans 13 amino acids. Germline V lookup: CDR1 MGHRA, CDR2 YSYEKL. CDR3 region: CASGHHYTGELFF. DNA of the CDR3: TGCGCCAGCGGCCACCACTACACCGGGGAGCTGTTTTTT.

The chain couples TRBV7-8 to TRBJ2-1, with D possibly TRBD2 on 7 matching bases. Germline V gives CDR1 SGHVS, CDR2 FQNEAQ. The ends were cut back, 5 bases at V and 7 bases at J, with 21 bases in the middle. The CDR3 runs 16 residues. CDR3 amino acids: CASSPRGGGGVNEQFF. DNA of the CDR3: TGTGCCAGCAGCCCTAGGGGTGGCGGGGGCGTTAATGAGCAGTTCTTC.

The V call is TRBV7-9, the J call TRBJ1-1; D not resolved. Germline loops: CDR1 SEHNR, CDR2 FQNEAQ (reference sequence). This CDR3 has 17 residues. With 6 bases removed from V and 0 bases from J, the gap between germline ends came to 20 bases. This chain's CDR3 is CASSFRRFGDLNTEAFF. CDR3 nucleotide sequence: TGTGCCAGCAGTTTCCGCCGGTTCGGGGATTTGAACACTGAAGCTTTCTTT.

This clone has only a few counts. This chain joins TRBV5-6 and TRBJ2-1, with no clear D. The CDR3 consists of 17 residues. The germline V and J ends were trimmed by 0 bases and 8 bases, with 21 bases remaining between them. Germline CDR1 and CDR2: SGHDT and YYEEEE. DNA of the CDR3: TGTGCCAGCAGCTTGGGTTTTAGCTCAAATCCCCCCGATGAGCAGTTCTTC. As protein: CASSLGFSSNPPDEQFF.

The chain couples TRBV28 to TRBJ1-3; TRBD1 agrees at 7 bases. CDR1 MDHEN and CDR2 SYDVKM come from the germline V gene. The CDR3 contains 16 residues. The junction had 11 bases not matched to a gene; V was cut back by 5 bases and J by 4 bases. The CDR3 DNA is TGTGCCAGCAGTCTCCCCGGGACAGCTTCAGGAAACACCATATATTTT. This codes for CASSLPGTASGNTIYF.

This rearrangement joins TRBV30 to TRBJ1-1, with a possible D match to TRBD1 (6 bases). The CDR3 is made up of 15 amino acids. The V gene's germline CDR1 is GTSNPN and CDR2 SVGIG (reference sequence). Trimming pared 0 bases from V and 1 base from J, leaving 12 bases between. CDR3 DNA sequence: TGTGCCTGGAGTGTACTCCAGGGGTGGAACACTGAAGCTTTCTTT. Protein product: CAWSVLQGWNTEAFF.

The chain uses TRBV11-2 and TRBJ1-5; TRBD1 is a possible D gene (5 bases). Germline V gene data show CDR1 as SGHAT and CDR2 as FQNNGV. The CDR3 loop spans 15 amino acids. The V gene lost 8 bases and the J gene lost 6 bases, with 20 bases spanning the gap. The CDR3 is CASSLEGRGGQPQHF. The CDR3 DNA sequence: TGTGCCAGCTCCCTCGAGGGGCGGGGGGGTCAGCCCCAGCATTTT. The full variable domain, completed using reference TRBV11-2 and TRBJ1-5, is EAGVAQSPRYKIIEKRQSVAFWCNPISGHATLYWYQQILGQGPKLLIQFQNNGVVDDSQLPKDRFSAERLKGVDSTLKIQPAKLEDSAVYLCASSLEGRGGQPQHFGDGTRLSIL.